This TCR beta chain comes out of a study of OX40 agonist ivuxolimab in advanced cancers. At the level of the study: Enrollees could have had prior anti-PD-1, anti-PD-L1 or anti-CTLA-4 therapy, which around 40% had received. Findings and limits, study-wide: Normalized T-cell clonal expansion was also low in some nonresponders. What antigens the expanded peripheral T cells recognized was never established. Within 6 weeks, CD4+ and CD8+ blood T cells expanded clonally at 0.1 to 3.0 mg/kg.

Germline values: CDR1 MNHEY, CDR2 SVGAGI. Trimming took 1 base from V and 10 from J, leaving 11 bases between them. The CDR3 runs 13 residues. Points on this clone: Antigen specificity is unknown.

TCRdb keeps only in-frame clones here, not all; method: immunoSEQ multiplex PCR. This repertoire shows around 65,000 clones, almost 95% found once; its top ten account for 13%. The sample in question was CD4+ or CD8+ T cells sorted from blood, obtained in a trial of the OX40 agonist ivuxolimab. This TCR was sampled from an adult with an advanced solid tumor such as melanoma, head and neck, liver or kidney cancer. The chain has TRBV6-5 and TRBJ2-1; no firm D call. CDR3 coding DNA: TGTGCCAGCAGTTACTTACCGACCCGGGAGCAGTTCTTC. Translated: CASSYLPTREQFF.